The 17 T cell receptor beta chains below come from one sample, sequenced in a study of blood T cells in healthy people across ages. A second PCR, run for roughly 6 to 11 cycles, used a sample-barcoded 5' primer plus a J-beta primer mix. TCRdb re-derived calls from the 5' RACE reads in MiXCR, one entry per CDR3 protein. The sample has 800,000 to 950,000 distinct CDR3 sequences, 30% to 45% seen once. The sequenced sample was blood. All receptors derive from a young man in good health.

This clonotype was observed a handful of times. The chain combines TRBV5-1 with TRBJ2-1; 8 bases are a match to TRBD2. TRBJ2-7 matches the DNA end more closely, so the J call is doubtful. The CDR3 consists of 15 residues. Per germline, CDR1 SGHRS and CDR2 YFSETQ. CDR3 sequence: CASSAGGAWYNEQYF. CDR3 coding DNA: TGCGCCAGCAGCGCCGGGGGGGCCTGGTACAATGAGCAGTACTTC.

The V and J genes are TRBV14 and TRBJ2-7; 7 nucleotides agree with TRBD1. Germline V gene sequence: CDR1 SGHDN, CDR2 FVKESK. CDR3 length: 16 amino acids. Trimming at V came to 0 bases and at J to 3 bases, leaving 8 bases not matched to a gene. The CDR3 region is CASSQDRRGQNYEQYF. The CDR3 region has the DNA TGTGCCAGCAGCCAAGATAGAAGGGGGCAAAACTACGAGCAGTACTTC.

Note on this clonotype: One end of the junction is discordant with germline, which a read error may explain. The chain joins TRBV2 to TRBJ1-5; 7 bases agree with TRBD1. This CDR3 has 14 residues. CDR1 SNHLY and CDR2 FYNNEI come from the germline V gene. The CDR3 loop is CARRNRGSNQPQHF. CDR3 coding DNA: TGTGCCCGCAGGAACAGGGGTAGCAATCAGCCCCAGCATTTT. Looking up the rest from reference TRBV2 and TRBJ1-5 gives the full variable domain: EPEVTQTPSHQVTQMGQEVILRCVPISNHLYFYWYRQILGQKVEFLVSFYNNEISEKSEIFDDQFSVERPDGSNFTLKIRSTKLEDSAMYFCARRNRGSNQPQHFGDGTRLSIL.

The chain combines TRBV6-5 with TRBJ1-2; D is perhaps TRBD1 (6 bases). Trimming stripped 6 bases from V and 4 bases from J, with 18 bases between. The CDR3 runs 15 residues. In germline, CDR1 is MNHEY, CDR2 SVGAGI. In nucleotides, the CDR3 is TGTGCCAGCAGCAGAAAGGCACAGGGCCTCTATGGCTACACCTTC. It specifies CASSRKAQGLYGYTF.

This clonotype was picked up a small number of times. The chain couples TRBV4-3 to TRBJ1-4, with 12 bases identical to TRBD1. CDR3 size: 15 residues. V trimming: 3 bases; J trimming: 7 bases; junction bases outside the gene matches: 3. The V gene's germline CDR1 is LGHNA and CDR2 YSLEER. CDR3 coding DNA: TGCGCCAGCAGCCAGGGACAGGGGGCGGGTGAAAAACTGTTTTTT. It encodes CASSQGQGAGEKLFF.

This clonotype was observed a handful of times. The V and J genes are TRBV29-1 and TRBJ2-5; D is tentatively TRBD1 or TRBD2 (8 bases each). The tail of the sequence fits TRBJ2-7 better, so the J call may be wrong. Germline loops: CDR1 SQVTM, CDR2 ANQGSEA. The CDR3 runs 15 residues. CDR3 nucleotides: TGCAGCGTTGACGGGAGGGATGGACAGGGCTACGAGCAGTACTTC. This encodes CSVDGRDGQGYEQYF.

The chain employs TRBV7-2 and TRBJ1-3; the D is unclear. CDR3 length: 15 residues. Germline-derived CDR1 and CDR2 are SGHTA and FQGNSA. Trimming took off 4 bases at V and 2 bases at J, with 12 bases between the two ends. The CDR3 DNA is TGTGCCAGCAGCTCTCAGGTTACTACTGGAAACACCATATATTTT. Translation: CASSSQVTTGNTIYF.

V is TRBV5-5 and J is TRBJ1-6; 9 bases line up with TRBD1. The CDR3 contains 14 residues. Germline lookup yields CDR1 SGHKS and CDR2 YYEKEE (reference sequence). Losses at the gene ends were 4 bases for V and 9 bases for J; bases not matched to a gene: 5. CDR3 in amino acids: CASSGTGYGSPLHF. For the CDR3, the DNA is TGTGCCAGCAGCGGGACAGGGTACGGTTCACCCCTCCACTTT.

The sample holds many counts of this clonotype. In DNA form, the CDR3 reads TGTGCCAGCAGTCGGGGGGAAACAGATACGCAGTATTTT. As protein: CASSRGETDTQYF. V and J are TRBV12-3 or TRBV12-4 and TRBJ2-3; 7 bases are a match to TRBD2. After removal of 5 bases from V and 3 bases from J, the junction contained 2 bases not matched to a gene. The length of the CDR3 is 13 residues.

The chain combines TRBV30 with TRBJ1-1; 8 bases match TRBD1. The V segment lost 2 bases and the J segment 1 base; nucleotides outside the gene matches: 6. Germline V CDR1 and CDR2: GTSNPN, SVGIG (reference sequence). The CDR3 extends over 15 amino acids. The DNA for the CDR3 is TGTGCCTGGAGTCCTCTCGGACAGGGGAACACTGAAGCTTTCTTT. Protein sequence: CAWSPLGQGNTEAFF.

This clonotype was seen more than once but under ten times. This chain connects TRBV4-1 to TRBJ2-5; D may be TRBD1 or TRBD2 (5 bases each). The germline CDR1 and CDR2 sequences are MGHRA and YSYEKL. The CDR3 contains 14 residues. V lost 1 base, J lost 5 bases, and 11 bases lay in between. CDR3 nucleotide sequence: TGCGCCAGCAGCCAAGGACTATCAGGGGAGACCCAGTACTTC. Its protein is CASSQGLSGETQYF.

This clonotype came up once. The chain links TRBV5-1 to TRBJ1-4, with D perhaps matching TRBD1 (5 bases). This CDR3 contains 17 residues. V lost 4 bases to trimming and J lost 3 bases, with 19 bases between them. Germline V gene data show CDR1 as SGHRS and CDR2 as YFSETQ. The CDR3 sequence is CASSVQGSVSSNEKLFF. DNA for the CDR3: TGCGCCAGCAGCGTGCAGGGCTCTGTTTCGTCTAATGAAAAACTGTTTTTT.

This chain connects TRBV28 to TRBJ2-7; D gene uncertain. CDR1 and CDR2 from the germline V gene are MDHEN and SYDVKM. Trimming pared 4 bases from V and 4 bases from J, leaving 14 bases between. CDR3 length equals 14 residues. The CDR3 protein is CASSSRPWGYEQYF. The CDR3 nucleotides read TGTGCCAGCAGTTCCCGCCCATGGGGTTACGAGCAGTACTTC. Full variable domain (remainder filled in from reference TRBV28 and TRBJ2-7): DVKVTQSSRYLVKRTGEKVFLECVQDMDHENMFWYRQDPGLGLRLIYFSYDVKMKEKGDIPEGYSVSREKKERFSLILESASTNQTSMYLCASSSRPWGYEQYFGPGTRLTVT.

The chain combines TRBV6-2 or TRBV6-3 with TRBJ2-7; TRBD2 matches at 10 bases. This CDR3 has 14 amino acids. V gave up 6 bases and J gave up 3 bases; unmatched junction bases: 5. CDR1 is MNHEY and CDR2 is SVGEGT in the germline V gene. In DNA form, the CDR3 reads TGTGCCAGCAGCCAAGGACTAGCGGTCTACGAGCAGTACTTC. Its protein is CASSQGLAVYEQYF.

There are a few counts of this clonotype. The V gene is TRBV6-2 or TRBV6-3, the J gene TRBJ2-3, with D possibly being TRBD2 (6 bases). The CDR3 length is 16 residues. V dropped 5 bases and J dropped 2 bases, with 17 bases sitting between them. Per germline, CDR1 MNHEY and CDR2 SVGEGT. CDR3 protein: CASSQLMGGVTDTQYF. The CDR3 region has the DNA TGTGCCAGCAGTCAACTCATGGGGGGAGTCACAGATACGCAGTATTTT.

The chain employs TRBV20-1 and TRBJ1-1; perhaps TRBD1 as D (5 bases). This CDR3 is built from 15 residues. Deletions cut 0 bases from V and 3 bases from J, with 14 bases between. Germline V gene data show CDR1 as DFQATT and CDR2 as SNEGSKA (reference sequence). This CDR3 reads CSARERGRDYTEAFF. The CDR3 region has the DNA TGCAGTGCTAGAGAAAGGGGTAGGGATTACACTGAAGCTTTCTTT.

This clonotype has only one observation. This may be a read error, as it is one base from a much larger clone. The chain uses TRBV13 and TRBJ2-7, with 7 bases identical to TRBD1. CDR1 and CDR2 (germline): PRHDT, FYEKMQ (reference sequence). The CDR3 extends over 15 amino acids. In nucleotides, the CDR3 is TGTGCCAGCAGCTTAGGCCGGGACAGACCTTACGAGCGGTACTTC. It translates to CASSLGRDRPYERYF.